Below, 20 T cell receptor beta chains from the same sample are listed, as sequenced in a study of Graves' ophthalmopathy and Graves' hyperthyroidism. Amplified TCR beta CDR3 regions were obtained using RNA transcripts as template. Second-round multiplex PCR followed a first-round RT-PCR using HTBI primers. From the multiplex PCR reads, TCRdb called clonotypes with MiXCR, one entry per CDR3 protein. The sample includes around 1,000,000 distinct CDR3 sequences, roughly two fifths of them seen just once. Specimen: peripheral blood or thyroid tissue (not recorded which). Source of these receptors: an adult man with Graves' hyperthyroidism.

This clonotype was recorded at least ten times. Just one base apart from a much larger clone, this may be a read error. The chain links TRBV27 to TRBJ1-5; D uncertain. Trimming took 8 bases from V and 5 from J, leaving 4 bases between them. The CDR3 spans 10 residues. Per the germline V gene, CDR1 is MNHEY and CDR2 is SMNVEV (reference sequence). This CDR3 reads CASGHQPQHF. CDR3 in DNA: TGTGCCAGCGGCCATCAGCCCCAGCATTTT.

This clonotype was picked up many times. The rearrangement links TRBV7-2 to TRBJ2-7, with 9 positions matching TRBD2. Germline trimming cut 5 bases from V and 4 bases from J; bases unmatched to any gene: 12. Germline-derived CDR1 and CDR2 are SGHTA and FQGNSA. The CDR3 is 16 amino acids. In DNA, the CDR3 is TGTGCCAGCAGCCGTCTAGGCGGGGGGGTTTCGTACGAGCAGTACTTC. Translating it yields CASSRLGGGVSYEQYF.

In this sample, this clonotype turned up a few times. The chain employs TRBV2 and TRBJ1-5; TRBD1 matches 7 bases. Germline CDR1 SNHLY, CDR2 FYNNEI. With 6 bases clipped from V and 7 bases from J, the junction kept 6 bases outside the gene matches. The CDR3 has 13 residues. The CDR3 sequence: CASRTGPAQPQHF. CDR3 DNA: TGTGCCAGCAGGACAGGGCCGGCGCAGCCCCAGCATTTT.

This clonotype was seen ten or more times. The chain links TRBV29-1 to TRBJ2-5; 12 bases align to TRBD2. V was pared by 6 bases and J by 4 bases, with 18 bases of the junction left unmatched. The CDR3 has 18 amino acids. Germline CDR1 is SQVTM and CDR2 is ANQGSEA. CDR3 loop: CSVQGAPASGRGLETQYF. The CDR3 DNA reads TGCAGCGTCCAGGGGGCCCCAGCTAGCGGGAGGGGATTAGAGACCCAGTACTTC.

This clonotype was seen a handful of times. The chain recombines TRBV4-3 with TRBJ2-2; TRBD2 matches at 8 bases. The CDR3 covers 19 residues. Germline V lookup: CDR1 LGHNA, CDR2 YSLEER. The V and J ends lost 0 bases and 7 bases, in that order; junction bases with no gene match: 16. The CDR3 DNA sequence: TGCGCCAGCAGCCAAGATCCCGGTGGCGGGGGGTTGATTGGCGGGGAGCTGTTTTTT. It yields the protein CASSQDPGGGGLIGGELFF.

This clonotype has ten or more counts. The chain recombines TRBV11-2 with TRBJ1-5, with 7 bases identical to TRBD1. V lost 4 bases and J lost 4; bases outside the gene matches: 4. Germline V gene data show CDR1 as SGHAT and CDR2 as FQNNGV. This CDR3 region has 14 residues. The CDR3 is CASSSGQRNQPQHF. The CDR3 DNA reads TGTGCCAGCAGCTCGGGACAGCGGAATCAGCCCCAGCATTTT.

A word on this clonotype: The junction differs from germline at one of its ends, possibly a read error. CDR3 amino acids: CASNQDPGRSNYGYTF. DNA of the CDR3: TGTGCCAGCAACCAAGACCCGGGCAGGTCTAACTATGGCTACACCTTC. V and J are TRBV4-2 and TRBJ1-2, with D hard to call. This CDR3 contains 16 residues. Germline CDR1 reads LGHNA; CDR2 reads YNFKEQ.

Turning to this clonotype: Germline and junction disagree at one end, which may indicate a read error. The chain has TRBV7-8 and TRBJ1-1; D not resolved. This CDR3 spans 14 amino acids. The germline V gene encodes CDR1 SGHVS and CDR2 FQNEAQ. CDR3: CASSFGEALTGAFF. In nucleotides, the CDR3 is TGTGCCAGCAGCTTTGGGGAGGCGCTTACTGGAGCTTTCTTT.

This clonotype came up a few times. In nucleotides, the CDR3 is TGTGCCTGGGAGGACCCTAGGGAGACCCAGTACTTC. It yields the protein CAWEDPRETQYF. The V and J genes are TRBV30 and TRBJ2-5; D gene unclear. Between the trimmed V and J ends, which lost 5 bases and 5 bases, there was a span of 12 bases. CDR1 and CDR2 (germline): GTSNPN, SVGIG (reference sequence). The CDR3 loop spans 12 amino acids.

The chain uses TRBV20-1 and TRBJ1-5; 10 nucleotides align to TRBD1. The CDR3 loop spans 14 amino acids. The ends lost 3 bases at V and 11 bases at J; junction bases unmatched: 10. Per the germline V gene, CDR1 is DFQATT and CDR2 is SNEGSKA (reference sequence). The CDR3 sequence is CSARRQGAGETQHF. DNA of the CDR3: TGCAGTGCTAGGAGACAGGGGGCTGGAGAGACCCAGCATTTT.

This clonotype was seen many times. The genes are TRBV29-1 and TRBJ2-7; a weak D match, TRBD2 (6 bases). The germline gives CDR1 SQVTM, CDR2 ANQGSEA. This CDR3 contains 13 residues. Trimming took 6 bases from V and 0 from J, leaving 12 bases between them. CDR3 DNA: TGCAGCGTGGCGGGACTTATCTCCTACGAGCAGTACTTC. This translates into CSVAGLISYEQYF.

This clonotype was observed at least ten times. The chain is built from TRBV7-2 and TRBJ2-7, with TRBD1 matching over 8 bases. CDR3 length: 16 amino acids. From germline, CDR1 is SGHTA and CDR2 FQGNSA. Unmatched junction bases numbered 6, after V lost 0 bases and J lost 2 bases. The CDR3 nucleotides read TGTGCCAGCAGCTTAGCATCCGGACAGGGACCCTACGAGCAGTACTTC. It is translated as CASSLASGQGPYEQYF.

V and J are TRBV6-4 and TRBJ2-1; TRBD1 or TRBD2 may be the D gene (5 bases each). CDR1 MRHNA and CDR2 SNTAGT come from the germline V gene. This CDR3 region has 15 residues. V lost 3 bases and J 2 bases, leaving 11 bases between the germline ends. Here the CDR3 reads CASSEGTGTYNEQFF. CDR3 coding DNA: TGTGCCAGCAGTGAGGGGACGGGGACCTACAATGAGCAGTTCTTC.

This clonotype was seen many times. The gene calls are TRBV12-3 or TRBV12-4 and TRBJ1-4; 7 bases match TRBD1. V gave up 8 bases and J gave up 8 bases; unmatched junction bases: 11. The CDR3 has 14 residues. The CDR3 region is CASLATGRGEKLFF. The CDR3 DNA is TGTGCCAGCCTGGCGACAGGGCGGGGGGAAAAACTGTTTTTT.

The chain links TRBV2 to TRBJ2-6; no firm D call. The V gene lost 2 bases and the J gene lost 4 bases, with 6 bases spanning the gap. The CDR3 consists of 14 residues. Germline V gene sequence: CDR1 SNHLY, CDR2 FYNNEI. CDR3: CASSEWKGANVLTF. CDR3 DNA: TGTGCCAGCAGTGAATGGAAGGGGGCCAACGTCCTGACTTTC.

The rearrangement joins TRBV5-5 to TRBJ2-6; D perhaps matches TRBD1 (5 bases). V gave up 1 base and J gave up 0 bases, with 14 bases separating them. CDR3 length equals 18 residues. Germline values: CDR1 SGHKS, CDR2 YYEKEE (reference sequence). CDR3: CASSLPGADFSGANVLTF. For the CDR3, the DNA is TGTGCCAGCAGCTTGCCTGGGGCCGATTTCTCTGGGGCCAACGTCCTGACTTTC.

This clonotype was counted many times. The chain combines TRBV20-1 with TRBJ2-7, with 7 bases fitting TRBD1. The CDR3 runs to 13 residues. With 3 bases clipped from V and 3 bases from J, the junction kept 5 bases outside the gene matches. Germline V gene data show CDR1 as DFQATT and CDR2 as SNEGSKA (reference sequence). CDR3 coding DNA: TGCAGTGCTAGGGGGACAGCCCACTACGAGCAGTACTTC. As protein: CSARGTAHYEQYF.

The chain couples TRBV4-2 to TRBJ2-5; no clear D gene. This CDR3 is built from 13 residues. Germline lookup yields CDR1 LGHNA and CDR2 YNFKEQ. Deletions cut 1 base from V and 5 bases from J, with 8 bases between. The CDR3: CASSQGGFETQYF. The CDR3 nucleotides are TGTGCCAGCAGCCAAGGGGGTTTCGAGACCCAGTACTTC.

This clonotype was observed once. This could be a read error, since a much larger clone is one nucleotide away. This chain's CDR3 is CASSSSGANTEASF. CDR3 nucleotide sequence: TGTGCCAGCAGTTCCTCTGGTGCGAACACTGAAGCTTCCTTT. The chain uses TRBV12-3 or TRBV12-4 and TRBJ1-1; D gene uncertain. The CDR3 length is 14 residues.

This clonotype has a count of ten or more. The J gene is TRBJ1-5, the V gene TRBV15, with a possible D match to TRBD1 (5 bases). The germline gives CDR1 LNHNV, CDR2 YYDKDF (reference sequence). There are 14 residues in the CDR3. V was pared by 0 bases and J by 7 bases, with 10 bases between. The CDR3 here is CATSRDQGVQPQHF. The CDR3 DNA follows: TGTGCCACCAGCAGAGATCAAGGGGTACAGCCCCAGCATTTT.